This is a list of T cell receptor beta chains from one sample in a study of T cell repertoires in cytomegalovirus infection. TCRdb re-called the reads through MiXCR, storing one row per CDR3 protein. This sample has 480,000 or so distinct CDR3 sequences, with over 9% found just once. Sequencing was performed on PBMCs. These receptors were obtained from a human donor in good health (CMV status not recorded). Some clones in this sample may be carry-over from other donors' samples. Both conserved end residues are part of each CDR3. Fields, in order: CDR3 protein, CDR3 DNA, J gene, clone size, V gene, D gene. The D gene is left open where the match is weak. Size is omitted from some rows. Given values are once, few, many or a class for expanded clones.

CDR3aa: CASGLVNRGQGEAFF
CDR3nt: TGTGCTAGTGGTTTGGTAAACAGGGGGCAGGGTGAAGCTTTCTTT
j_gene: TRBJ1-1
abundance: many
v_gene: TRBV12-5
d_gene: TRBD1

CDR3aa: CASGGQPQHF
CDR3nt: TGTGCCAGCGGGGGACAGCCCCAGCATTTT
j_gene: TRBJ1-5
abundance: many
v_gene: TRBV12-3/TRBV12-4
d_gene: -

CDR3aa: CASSTGQGAETQYF
CDR3nt: TGTGCCAGCAGCACGGGACAGGGGGCAGAGACCCAGTACTTC
j_gene: TRBJ2-5
abundance: few
v_gene: TRBV7-9
d_gene: TRBD1

CDR3aa: CSARATSGGLYEQYF
CDR3nt: TGCAGTGCTAGAGCGACTAGCGGGGGTCTCTACGAGCAGTACTTC
j_gene: TRBJ2-7
abundance: -
v_gene: TRBV20-1
d_gene: TRBD2

CDR3aa: CSARDLAGYNEQFF
CDR3nt: TGCAGTGCTAGAGACCTAGCGGGGTACAATGAGCAGTTCTTC
j_gene: TRBJ2-1
abundance: many
v_gene: TRBV20-1
d_gene: TRBD2

CDR3aa: CAWSVGQAEAFF
CDR3nt: TGTGCCTGGAGTGTTGGACAGGCGGAAGCTTTCTTT
j_gene: TRBJ1-1
abundance: -
v_gene: TRBV30
d_gene: TRBD1

CDR3aa: CASSQGVASFLYEQYF
CDR3nt: TGTGCCAGCAGCCAAGGGGTAGCTTCGTTCCTCTACGAGCAGTACTTC
j_gene: TRBJ2-7
abundance: few
v_gene: TRBV14
d_gene: -

CDR3aa: CASSMRDINGYTF
CDR3nt: TGTGCCAGTAGTATGAGGGACATCAATGGCTACACCTTC
j_gene: TRBJ1-2
abundance: many
v_gene: TRBV19
d_gene: -

CDR3aa: CASSVNTEAFF
CDR3nt: TGTGCCAGCAGTGTGAACACTGAAGCTTTCTTT
j_gene: TRBJ1-1
abundance: many
v_gene: TRBV28
d_gene: -

CDR3aa: CASSSGVSTDTQYF
CDR3nt: TGTGCCAGCAGCTCAGGAGTATCTACAGATACGCAGTATTTT
j_gene: TRBJ2-3
abundance: many
v_gene: TRBV7-9
d_gene: -

CDR3aa: CASSPRGTTKNEQFF
CDR3nt: TGTGCCAGCAGCCCGCGGGGGACTACCAAGAATGAGCAGTTCTTC
j_gene: TRBJ2-1
abundance: many
v_gene: TRBV7-2
d_gene: TRBD2

CDR3aa: CASREAGTNTGELFF
CDR3nt: TGTGCCAGCAGGGAGGCAGGCACGAACACCGGGGAGCTGTTTTTT
j_gene: TRBJ2-2
abundance: many
v_gene: TRBV5-4
d_gene: -

CDR3aa: CAISPPPAGANVLTF
CDR3nt: TGTGCCATCAGCCCACCCCCAGCTGGGGCCAACGTCCTGACTTTC
j_gene: TRBJ2-6
abundance: many
v_gene: TRBV10-3
d_gene: -

CDR3aa: CSADDRYQETQYF
CDR3nt: TGCAGTGCGGATGACAGGTACCAAGAGACCCAGTACTTC
j_gene: TRBJ2-5
abundance: few
v_gene: TRBV20-1
d_gene: -

CDR3aa: CASSLSGVIYYGYTF
CDR3nt: TGTGCCAGCAGTTTATCGGGGGTAATCTACTATGGCTACACCTTC
j_gene: TRBJ1-2
abundance: many
v_gene: TRBV12-3/TRBV12-4
d_gene: -

CDR3aa: CASRLTGSSYEQYF
CDR3nt: TGTGCCAGTAGACTGACAGGGAGCTCCTACGAGCAGTACTTC
j_gene: TRBJ2-7
abundance: many
v_gene: TRBV19
d_gene: TRBD1

CDR3aa: CASSEPAGTGGYTF
CDR3nt: TGTGCCAGCAGTGAACCGGCAGGGACAGGTGGCTACACCTTC
j_gene: TRBJ1-2
abundance: many
v_gene: TRBV6-1
d_gene: TRBD1

CDR3aa: CASNGQGPSYEQYF
CDR3nt: TGTGCCAGCAACGGACAGGGGCCCTCCTACGAGCAGTACTTC
j_gene: TRBJ2-7
abundance: many
v_gene: TRBV2
d_gene: TRBD1

CDR3aa: CSGSGGSNQPQHF
CDR3nt: TGCAGCGGGAGTGGGGGGAGCAATCAGCCCCAGCATTTT
j_gene: TRBJ1-5
abundance: -
v_gene: TRBV29-1
d_gene: -

CDR3aa: CASSPRIQGEKLFF
CDR3nt: TGTGCCAGCAGCCCCAGGATACAGGGTGAAAAACTGTTTTTT
j_gene: TRBJ1-4
abundance: few
v_gene: TRBV6-5
d_gene: -

CDR3aa: CASSLGRGIDEKLFF
CDR3nt: TGCGCCAGCAGCCTCGGGCGAGGGATTGATGAAAAACTGTTTTTT
j_gene: TRBJ1-4
abundance: -
v_gene: TRBV5-1
d_gene: -

CDR3aa: CAISESTADGYTF
CDR3nt: TGTGCCATCAGTGAGTCCACAGCCGATGGCTACACCTTC
j_gene: TRBJ1-2
abundance: many
v_gene: TRBV10-3
d_gene: -

CDR3aa: CASETFRDSRNTEAFF
CDR3nt: TGTGCCAGCGAAACTTTCCGGGACAGCAGGAACACTGAAGCTTTCTTT
j_gene: TRBJ1-1
abundance: many
v_gene: TRBV5-4
d_gene: TRBD1

CDR3aa: CASSPELLGRADTQYF
CDR3nt: TGTGCCAGCAGCCCGGAGTTACTAGGGAGGGCGGATACGCAGTATTTT
j_gene: TRBJ2-3
abundance: -
v_gene: TRBV11-2
d_gene: TRBD2

CDR3aa: CASSPTPLGLYDYTF
CDR3nt: TGTGCCAGCAGTCCCACCCCCCTAGGGCTATATGACTACACCTTC
j_gene: TRBJ1-2
abundance: -
v_gene: TRBV28
d_gene: -

CDR3aa: CASSDSGRTNTGELFF
CDR3nt: TGTGCCAGCAGCGATAGCGGGAGGACGAACACCGGGGAGCTGTTTTTT
j_gene: TRBJ2-2
abundance: many
v_gene: TRBV11-2
d_gene: TRBD2

CDR3aa: CASSVMTTSGSHEQYF
CDR3nt: TGTGCCAGCAGTGTAATGACCACTAGCGGGAGCCACGAGCAGTACTTC
j_gene: TRBJ2-7
abundance: many
v_gene: TRBV6-1
d_gene: TRBD2

CDR3aa: CASSGDRAQETQYF
CDR3nt: TGTGCCAGCAGTGGGGACAGGGCACAAGAGACCCAGTACTTC
j_gene: TRBJ2-5
abundance: -
v_gene: TRBV2
d_gene: TRBD1

CDR3aa: CASRRGQDNEKLFF
CDR3nt: TGTGCCAGCAGGAGGGGACAGGATAATGAAAAACTGTTTTTT
j_gene: TRBJ1-4
abundance: many
v_gene: TRBV7-9
d_gene: TRBD1

CDR3aa: CASAGQGTYEQYF
CDR3nt: TGTGCCAGCGCGGGGCAGGGGACCTACGAGCAGTACTTC
j_gene: TRBJ2-7
abundance: many
v_gene: TRBV28
d_gene: -

CDR3aa: CSAQGGTQPQHF
CDR3nt: TGCAGTGCTCAGGGGGGGACTCAGCCCCAGCATTTT
j_gene: TRBJ1-5
abundance: few
v_gene: TRBV20-1
d_gene: TRBD1

CDR3aa: CASSPEGGELFF
CDR3nt: TGTGCCAGTAGTCCCGAGGGCGGGGAGCTGTTTTTT
j_gene: TRBJ2-2
abundance: few
v_gene: TRBV19
d_gene: -

CDR3aa: CSAAGQGVSTDTQYF
CDR3nt: TGCAGTGCTGCGGGACAGGGGGTTAGCACAGATACGCAGTATTTT
j_gene: TRBJ2-3
abundance: few
v_gene: TRBV20-1
d_gene: TRBD1

CDR3aa: CASSLRTGHPGELFF
CDR3nt: TGTGCCAGCAGCTTACGAACAGGGCACCCCGGGGAGCTGTTTTTT
j_gene: TRBJ2-2
abundance: many
v_gene: TRBV7-6
d_gene: -

CDR3aa: CAISLGQSSGANVLTF
CDR3nt: TGTGCCATCAGCCTCGGACAGAGCTCTGGGGCCAACGTCCTGACTTTC
j_gene: TRBJ2-6
abundance: many
v_gene: TRBV10-3
d_gene: -

CDR3aa: CASSLIGTGAEAFF
CDR3nt: TGTGCCAGCAGCTTAATCGGGACAGGAGCTGAAGCTTTCTTT
j_gene: TRBJ1-1
abundance: many
v_gene: TRBV7-3
d_gene: TRBD1

CDR3aa: CASSSGPTGAGELFF
CDR3nt: TGTGCCAGCAGCTCCGGCCCCACAGGAGCCGGGGAGCTGTTTTTT
j_gene: TRBJ2-2
abundance: many
v_gene: TRBV5-4
d_gene: -

CDR3aa: CASGAVAGGNVETQYF
CDR3nt: TGTGCCAGCGGCGCGGTAGCGGGAGGTAATGTGGAGACCCAGTACTTC
j_gene: TRBJ2-5
abundance: many
v_gene: TRBV7-9
d_gene: TRBD2

CDR3aa: CASSPDGDSGPYNEQFF
CDR3nt: TGTGCCAGCAGCCCCGATGGGGACAGCGGGCCGTACAATGAGCAGTTCTTC
j_gene: TRBJ2-1
abundance: many
v_gene: TRBV7-2
d_gene: -

CDR3aa: CASSPPGQLYEQYF
CDR3nt: TGTGCCAGCAGTCCCCCGGGACAGCTCTACGAGCAGTACTTC
j_gene: TRBJ2-7
abundance: many
v_gene: TRBV12-3/TRBV12-4
d_gene: TRBD1

CDR3aa: CASGQDPGTDTQYF
CDR3nt: TGTGCCAGCGGGCAGGACCCCGGGACAGATACGCAGTATTTT
j_gene: TRBJ2-3
abundance: many
v_gene: TRBV6-1
d_gene: -

CDR3aa: CASSLGTRGETQYF
CDR3nt: TGTGCCAGCAGCCTCGGGACTAGAGGAGAGACCCAGTACTTC
j_gene: TRBJ2-5
abundance: few
v_gene: TRBV3-1
d_gene: TRBD2

CDR3aa: CASSSPGRISGGYTF
CDR3nt: TGTGCCAGCAGCTCCCCTGGACGGATTTCAGGTGGCTACACCTTC
j_gene: TRBJ1-2
abundance: many
v_gene: TRBV11-2
d_gene: -

CDR3aa: CASSHYAPRETQYF
CDR3nt: TGCGCCAGCAGCCACTATGCTCCCCGAGAGACCCAGTACTTC
j_gene: TRBJ2-5
abundance: -
v_gene: TRBV5-1
d_gene: -

CDR3aa: CAWQGTWVYEQYF
CDR3nt: TGTGCCTGGCAGGGGACATGGGTCTACGAGCAGTACTTC
j_gene: TRBJ2-7
abundance: -
v_gene: TRBV30
d_gene: -

CDR3aa: CASSVTSGGLTDTQYF
CDR3nt: TGTGCCAGCAGCGTGACTAGCGGGGGTCTCACAGATACGCAGTATTTT
j_gene: TRBJ2-3
abundance: -
v_gene: TRBV9
d_gene: TRBD2

CDR3aa: CASSEATGYGPTFF
CDR3nt: TGTGCCAGCAGTGAAGCGACGGGGTACGGACCCACTTTCTTT
j_gene: TRBJ1-1
abundance: few
v_gene: TRBV6-1
d_gene: -

CDR3aa: CASSPFAAIAKNIQYF
CDR3nt: TGTGCCAGCAGCCCTTTCGCCGCGATAGCCAAAAACATTCAGTACTTC
j_gene: TRBJ2-4
abundance: many
v_gene: TRBV7-8
d_gene: -

CDR3aa: CASSPRDQDQETQYF
CDR3nt: TGTGCCAGCAGCCCCCGGGACCAAGACCAAGAGACCCAGTACTTC
j_gene: TRBJ2-5
abundance: -
v_gene: TRBV7-9
d_gene: -

CDR3aa: CASSEGRGPHTGELFF
CDR3nt: TGTGCCAGCAGTGAAGGAAGAGGGCCGCACACCGGGGAGCTGTTTTTT
j_gene: TRBJ2-2
abundance: many
v_gene: TRBV2
d_gene: -